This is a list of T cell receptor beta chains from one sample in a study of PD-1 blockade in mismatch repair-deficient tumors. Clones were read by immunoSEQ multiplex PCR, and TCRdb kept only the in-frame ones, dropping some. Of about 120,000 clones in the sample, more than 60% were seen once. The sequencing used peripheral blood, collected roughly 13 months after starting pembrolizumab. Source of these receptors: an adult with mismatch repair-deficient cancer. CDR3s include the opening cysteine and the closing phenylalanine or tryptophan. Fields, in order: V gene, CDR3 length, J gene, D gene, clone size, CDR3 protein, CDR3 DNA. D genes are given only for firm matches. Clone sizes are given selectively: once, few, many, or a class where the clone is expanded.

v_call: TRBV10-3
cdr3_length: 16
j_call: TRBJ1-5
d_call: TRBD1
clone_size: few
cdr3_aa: CAISESGQGSNQPQHF
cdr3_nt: TGTGCCATCAGTGAGTCGGGACAGGGTAGCAATCAGCCCCAGCATTTT

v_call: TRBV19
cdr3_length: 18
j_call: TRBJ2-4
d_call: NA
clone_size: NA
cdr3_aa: CASSIVVGQTLAKNIQYF
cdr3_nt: TGTGCCAGTAGTATAGTTGTAGGGCAGACCCTAGCCAAAAACATTCAGTACTTC

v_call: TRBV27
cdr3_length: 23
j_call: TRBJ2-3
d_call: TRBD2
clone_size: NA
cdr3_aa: CASSLSPQGTALAGGPGTDTQYF
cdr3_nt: TGTGCCAGCAGTTTATCCCCTCAAGGGACAGCTCTAGCGGGAGGGCCGGGCACAGATACGCAGTATTTT

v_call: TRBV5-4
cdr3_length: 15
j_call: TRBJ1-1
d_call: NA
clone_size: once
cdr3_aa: CASSLGGEANTEAFF
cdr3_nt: TGTGCCAGCAGCTTGGGCGGAGAGGCGAACACTGAAGCTTTCTTT

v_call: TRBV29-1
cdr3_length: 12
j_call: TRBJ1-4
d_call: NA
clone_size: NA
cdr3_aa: CSVGRQGEKLFF
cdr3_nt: TGCAGCGTTGGACGCCAGGGAGAAAAACTGTTTTTT

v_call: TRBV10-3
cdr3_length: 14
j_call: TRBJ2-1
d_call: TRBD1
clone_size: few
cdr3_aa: CASEQGVGGDEQFF
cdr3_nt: TGTGCCAGCGAACAGGGGGTCGGAGGCGATGAGCAGTTCTTC

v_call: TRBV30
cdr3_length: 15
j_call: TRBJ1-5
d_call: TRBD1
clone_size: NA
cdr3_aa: CAWNNRGPSNQPQHF
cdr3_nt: TGTGCCTGGAACAACAGGGGGCCCAGCAATCAGCCCCAGCATTTT

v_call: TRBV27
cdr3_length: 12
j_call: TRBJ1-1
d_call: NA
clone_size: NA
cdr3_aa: CASSSGRAEAFF
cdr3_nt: TGTGCCAGCAGTTCGGGCAGGGCTGAAGCTTTCTTT

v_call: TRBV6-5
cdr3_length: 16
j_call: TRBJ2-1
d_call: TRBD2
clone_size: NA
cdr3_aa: CASSSLAESSYNEQFF
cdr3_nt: TGTGCCAGCAGTTCACTAGCGGAGAGCTCCTACAATGAGCAGTTCTTC

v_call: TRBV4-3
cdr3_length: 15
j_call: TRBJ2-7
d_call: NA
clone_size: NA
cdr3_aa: CASSQAGAGIYEQYF
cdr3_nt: TGCGCCAGCAGCCAAGCCGGCGCAGGGATTTACGAGCAGTACTTC

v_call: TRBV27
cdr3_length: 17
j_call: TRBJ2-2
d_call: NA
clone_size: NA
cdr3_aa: CASSPDWGSVNTGELFF
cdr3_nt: TGTGCCAGCAGTCCCGACTGGGGAAGTGTTAACACCGGGGAGCTGTTTTTT

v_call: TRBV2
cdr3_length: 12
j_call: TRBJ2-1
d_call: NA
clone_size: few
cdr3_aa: CASSEYRNEQFF
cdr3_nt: TGTGCCAGCAGTGAGTATAGGAATGAGCAGTTCTTC

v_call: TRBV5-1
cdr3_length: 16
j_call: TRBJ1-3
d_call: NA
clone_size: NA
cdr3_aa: CASSIGTSGSGNTIYF
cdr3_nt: TGCGCCAGCAGTATTGGGACCTCTGGCTCTGGAAACACCATATATTTT

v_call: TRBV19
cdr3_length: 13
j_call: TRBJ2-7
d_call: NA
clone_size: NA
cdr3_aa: CASSILGTGEQYF
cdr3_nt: TGTGCCAGTAGTATACTGGGGACGGGAGAGCAGTACTTC

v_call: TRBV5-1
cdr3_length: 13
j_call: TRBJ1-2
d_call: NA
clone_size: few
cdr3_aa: CASSLEQNYGYTF
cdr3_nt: TGCGCCAGCAGCTTGGAACAGAACTATGGCTACACCTTC

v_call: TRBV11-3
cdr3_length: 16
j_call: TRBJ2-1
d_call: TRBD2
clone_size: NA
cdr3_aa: CASSLGAGGAYNEQFF
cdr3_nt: TGTGCCAGCAGCTTAGGAGCGGGAGGGGCCTACAATGAGCAGTTCTTC

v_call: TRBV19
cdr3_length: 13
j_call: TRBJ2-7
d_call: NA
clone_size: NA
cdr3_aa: CASSMSLGSEQYF
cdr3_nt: TGTGCCAGTAGTATGAGTTTAGGGTCCGAGCAGTACTTC

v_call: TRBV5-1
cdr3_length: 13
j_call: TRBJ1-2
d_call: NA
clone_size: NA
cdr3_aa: CASSYTGNYGYTF
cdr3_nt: TGCGCCAGCAGCTACACAGGCAACTATGGCTACACCTTC

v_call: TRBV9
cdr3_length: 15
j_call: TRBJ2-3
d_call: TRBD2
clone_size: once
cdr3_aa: CASSEGGSGSDTQYF
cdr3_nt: TGTGCCAGCAGCGAGGGTGGTAGCGGGAGCGATACGCAGTATTTT

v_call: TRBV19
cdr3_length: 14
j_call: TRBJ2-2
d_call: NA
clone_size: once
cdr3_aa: CASRPQGFTGELFF
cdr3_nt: TGTGCCAGTAGGCCCCAGGGCTTCACCGGGGAGCTGTTTTTT

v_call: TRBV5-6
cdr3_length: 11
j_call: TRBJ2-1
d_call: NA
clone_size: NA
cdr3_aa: CASSKAGEQFF
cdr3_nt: TGTGCCAGCAGCAAGGCTGGTGAGCAGTTCTTC

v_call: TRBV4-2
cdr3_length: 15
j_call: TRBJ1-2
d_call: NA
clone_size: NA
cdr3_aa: CASSPGQPANYGYTF
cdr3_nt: TGTGCCAGCAGCCCAGGACAGCCTGCTAACTATGGCTACACCTTC

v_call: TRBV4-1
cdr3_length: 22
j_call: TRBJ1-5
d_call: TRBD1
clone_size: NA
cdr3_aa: CASSQELGPGAHRGYSNQPQHF
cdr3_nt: TGCGCCAGCAGCCAAGAGTTGGGGCCCGGGGCCCACAGGGGTTATAGCAATCAGCCCCAGCATTTT

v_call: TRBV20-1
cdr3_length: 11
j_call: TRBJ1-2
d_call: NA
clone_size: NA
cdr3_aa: CSAARGFGYTF
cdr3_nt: TGCAGTGCAGCGCGGGGGTTTGGCTACACCTTC

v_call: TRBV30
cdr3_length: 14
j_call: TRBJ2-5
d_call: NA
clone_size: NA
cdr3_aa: CAWSRFPGTETQYF
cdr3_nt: TGTGCCTGGAGTAGGTTCCCAGGGACAGAGACCCAGTACTTC

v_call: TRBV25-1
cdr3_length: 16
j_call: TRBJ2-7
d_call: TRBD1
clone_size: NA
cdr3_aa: CASSEYSGQGRYEQYF
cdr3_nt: TGTGCCAGCAGTGAATATAGCGGACAGGGGCGATACGAGCAGTACTTC

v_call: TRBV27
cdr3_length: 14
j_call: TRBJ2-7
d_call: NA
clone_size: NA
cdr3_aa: CASSYSPLVAEQYF
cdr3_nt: TGTGCCAGCAGTTATAGCCCCCTAGTAGCCGAGCAGTACTTC

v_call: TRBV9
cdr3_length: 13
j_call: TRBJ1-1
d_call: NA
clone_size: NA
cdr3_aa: CASTEDLNTEAFF
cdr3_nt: TGTGCCAGCACGGAAGACTTGAACACTGAAGCTTTCTTT

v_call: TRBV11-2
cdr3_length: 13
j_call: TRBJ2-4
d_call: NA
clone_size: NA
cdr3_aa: CASSVGSKNIQYF
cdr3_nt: TGTGCCAGCAGCGTAGGTTCCAAAAACATTCAGTACTTC

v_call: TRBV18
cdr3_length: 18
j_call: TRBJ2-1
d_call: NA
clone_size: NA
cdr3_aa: CASSPPIWEIQGDNEQFF
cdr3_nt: TGTGCCAGCTCACCACCGATATGGGAGATACAGGGAGACAATGAGCAGTTCTTC

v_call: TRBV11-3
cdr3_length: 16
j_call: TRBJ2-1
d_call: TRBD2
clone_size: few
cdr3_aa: CASSLDRLAALNEQFF
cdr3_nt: TGTGCCAGCAGCTTAGATCGTCTAGCGGCATTAAATGAGCAGTTCTTC

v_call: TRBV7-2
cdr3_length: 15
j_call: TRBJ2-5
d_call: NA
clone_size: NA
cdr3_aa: CASSIQQGRQETQYF
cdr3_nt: TGTGCCAGCAGCATTCAACAGGGCCGGCAAGAGACCCAGTACTTC

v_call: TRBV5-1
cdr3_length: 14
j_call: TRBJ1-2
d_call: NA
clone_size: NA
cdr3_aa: CASSLAQVNYGYTF
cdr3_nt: TGCGCCAGCAGCTTGGCTCAGGTGAACTATGGCTACACCTTC

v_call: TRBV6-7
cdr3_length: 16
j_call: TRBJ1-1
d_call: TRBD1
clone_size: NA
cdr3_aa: CASSYPGQPLNTEAFF
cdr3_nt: TGTGCCAGCAGTTACCCGGGACAGCCTCTGAACACTGAAGCTTTCTTT

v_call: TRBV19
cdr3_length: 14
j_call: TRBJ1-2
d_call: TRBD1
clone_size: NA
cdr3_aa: CASSPLGTGLGYTF
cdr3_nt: TGTGCCAGTAGTCCCCTAGGGACAGGGCTTGGCTACACCTTC

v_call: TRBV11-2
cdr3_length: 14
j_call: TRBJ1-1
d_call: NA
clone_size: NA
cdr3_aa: CASSLGGGGTEAFF
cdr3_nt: TGTGCCAGCAGCTTAGGAGGGGGAGGCACTGAAGCTTTCTTT

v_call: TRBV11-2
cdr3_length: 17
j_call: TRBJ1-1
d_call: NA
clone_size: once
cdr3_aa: CASSSGGRGFSNTEAFF
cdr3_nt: TGTGCCAGCAGCTCCGGGGGTCGCGGGTTCTCAAACACTGAAGCTTTCTTT

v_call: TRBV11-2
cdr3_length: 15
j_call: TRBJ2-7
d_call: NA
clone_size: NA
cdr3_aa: CASSSLRDKTYEQYF
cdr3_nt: TGTGCCAGCAGCTCGCTCCGGGACAAAACCTACGAGCAGTACTTC

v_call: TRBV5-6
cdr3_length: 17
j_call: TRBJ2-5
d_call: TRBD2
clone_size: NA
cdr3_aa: CASSLGLAGGYQETQYF
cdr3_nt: TGTGCCAGCAGCTTGGGACTAGCGGGAGGCTACCAAGAGACCCAGTACTTC

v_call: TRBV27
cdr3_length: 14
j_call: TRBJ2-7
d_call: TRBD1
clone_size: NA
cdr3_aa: CASRRDRSSYEQYF
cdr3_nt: TGTGCCAGCAGAAGGGACAGGAGCTCCTACGAGCAGTACTTC

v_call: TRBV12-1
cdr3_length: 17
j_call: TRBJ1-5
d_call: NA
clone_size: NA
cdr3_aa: CASSRPHCKGGNQPQHF
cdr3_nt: TGTGCCAGCAGCCGACCCCACTGCAAAGGGGGCAATCAGCCCCAGCATTTT

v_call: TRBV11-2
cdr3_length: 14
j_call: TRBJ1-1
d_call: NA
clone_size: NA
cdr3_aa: CASSLGRGHTEAFF
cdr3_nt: TGTGCCAGCAGCTTGGGGAGGGGACACACTGAAGCTTTCTTT

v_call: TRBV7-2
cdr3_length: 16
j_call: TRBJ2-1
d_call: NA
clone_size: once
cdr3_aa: CASSWGLGSGGDEQFF
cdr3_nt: TGTGCCAGCAGCTGGGGACTAGGCTCAGGGGGGGATGAGCAGTTCTTC

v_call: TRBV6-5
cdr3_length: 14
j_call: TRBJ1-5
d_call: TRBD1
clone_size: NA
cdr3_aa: CASSYRGPRQPQHF
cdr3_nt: TGTGCCAGCAGTTACAGGGGGCCTAGGCAGCCCCAGCATTTT

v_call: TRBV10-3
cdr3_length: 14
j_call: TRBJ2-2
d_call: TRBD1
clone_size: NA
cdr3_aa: CAAEGTGGTGELFF
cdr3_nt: TGTGCCGCAGAAGGGACAGGCGGCACCGGGGAGCTGTTTTTT

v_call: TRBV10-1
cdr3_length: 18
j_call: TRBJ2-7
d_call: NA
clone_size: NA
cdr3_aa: CASSESLPTGPGAYEQYF
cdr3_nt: TGCGCCAGCAGTGAGTCGTTACCGACTGGGCCAGGGGCTTACGAGCAGTACTTC

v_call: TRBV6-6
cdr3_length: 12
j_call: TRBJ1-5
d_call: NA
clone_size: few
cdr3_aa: CASSPADAPQHF
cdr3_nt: TGTGCCAGCAGTCCAGCGGATGCACCCCAGCATTTT

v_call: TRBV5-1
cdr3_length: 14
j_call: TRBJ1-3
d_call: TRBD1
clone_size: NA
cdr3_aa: CASSLTGAGNTIYF
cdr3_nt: TGCGCCAGCAGCTTAACAGGGGCTGGAAACACCATATATTTT

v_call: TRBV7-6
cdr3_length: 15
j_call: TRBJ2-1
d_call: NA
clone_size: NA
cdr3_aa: CASSLLLGPYNEQFF
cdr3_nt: TGTGCCAGCAGCTTACTCTTGGGCCCCTACAATGAGCAGTTCTTC

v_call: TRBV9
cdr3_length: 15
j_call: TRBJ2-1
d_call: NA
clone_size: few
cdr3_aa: CASSVVGDLYNEQFF
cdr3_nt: TGTGCCAGCAGCGTAGTTGGGGACCTCTACAATGAGCAGTTCTTC

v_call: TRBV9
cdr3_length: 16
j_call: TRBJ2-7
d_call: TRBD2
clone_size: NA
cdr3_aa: CASSVGTVGGAYEQYF
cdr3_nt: TGTGCCAGCAGCGTTGGGACCGTCGGGGGGGCCTACGAGCAGTACTTC

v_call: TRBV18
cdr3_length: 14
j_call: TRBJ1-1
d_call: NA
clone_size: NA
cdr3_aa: CASSPPYGNTEAFF
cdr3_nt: TGTGCCAGCTCACCACCTTACGGGAACACTGAAGCTTTCTTT

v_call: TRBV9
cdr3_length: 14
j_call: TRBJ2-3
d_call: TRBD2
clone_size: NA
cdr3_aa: CASSVGGLADTQYF
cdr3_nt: TGTGCCAGCAGCGTAGGTGGACTAGCGGATACGCAGTATTTT